The following is a TCR gamma chain sequence with its context. Its antigen is still unknown. Germline CDR1 is EGSTGY and CDR2 is YDSYTSSV. Trimming cost V 0 bases and J 4 bases; bases outside gene matches: 5. The CDR3 sequence is 15 residues long. The data were taken from a study of Vδ1+ human thymocytes. RNA was extracted from the cells and then reverse transcribed. Pooled V-gene forward primers with one constant-region reverse primer generated the CDR3 amplicons by multiplex PCR. With CATT, TCRdb re-called clones from the multiplex PCR reads. The data hold tens of thousands of gamma-chain clones, with about 13% observed a single time. Points from the study as a whole: Thymic TRG and TRD repertoires appeared highly polyclonal.

The clonotype was recovered from a child younger than two who had congenital heart surgery. Sample: Vdelta1+ gamma-delta thymocytes from the thymus. Described subset: FACS-sorted CD3+ TCRalphabeta- TCRVdelta1+ TCRVdelta2- thymocytes. J is TRGJP2 and V is TRGV4. The CDR3 region is CATWDGRYSDWIKTF. CDR3 coding DNA: TGTGCCACCTGGGATGGGCGTTATAGTGATTGGATCAAGACGTTT.